These 14 T cell receptor beta chains came from one sample sequenced in a study of shared clonotypes between healthy human individuals (dated by TCRdb to about 2020). The library relied on the immunoSEQ multiplex PCR assay. TCRdb mirrors the immuneACCESS table, restricted to in-frame sequences. Some clones are absent from its copies; in checked studies, under half trace to an unresolved V gene, and the reason for the others is unknown. For this sample the table gives over a million clones, of which 96% were detected only once. The top ten hold over 1% of the sample. Sequencing was performed on naive CD4+ T cells sorted from blood. Interpreted using the paper, the cell subset or site label stands for: CD45RA+ positively selected. All receptors come from a man aged 25 to 40 in good health.

The chain carries TRBV10-3 and TRBJ1-2; D may be TRBD1 (5 bases). The CDR3 has 12 amino acids. V lost 2 bases to trimming and J lost 8 bases, with 9 bases between them. From germline, CDR1 is ENHRY and CDR2 SYGVKD. The CDR3 region is CAISEVGTGYTF. CDR3 nucleotides: TGTGCCATCAGTGAGGTGGGGACGGGCTACACCTTC.

The rearrangement uses TRBV28 and TRBJ2-1, with 8 bases that match TRBD2. Germline V gives CDR1 MDHEN, CDR2 SYDVKM. Trimming at V came to 2 bases and at J to 5 bases, leaving 8 bases not matched to a gene. CDR3 length equals 16 residues. The CDR3: CASSLRDPRGDNEQFF. The CDR3 DNA reads TGTGCCAGCAGTTTAAGGGACCCGCGGGGGGACAATGAGCAGTTCTTC.

This chain connects TRBV10-1 to TRBJ1-1, with 8 bases lining up with TRBD1. CDR1 is WNHNN, CDR2 SYGVQD, per germline (reference sequence). The CDR3 loop spans 12 amino acids. V shed 5 bases, J shed 9 bases, and the junction held 5 bases outside the gene matches. The CDR3 is CASSPDRGKAFF. CDR3 coding DNA: TGCGCCAGCAGTCCAGACAGGGGCAAAGCTTTCTTT.

In regard to this clone: The same CDR3 can be traced to other DNA sequences in this sample. The chain combines TRBV29-1 with TRBJ2-1, with TRBD1 matching over 8 bases. The CDR3 is 16 residues long. Losses at the gene ends were 4 bases for V and 2 bases for J; bases not matched to a gene: 10. CDR1 is SQVTM and CDR2 is ANQGSEA in the germline V gene. CDR3 loop: CSVGGTGALTYNEQFF. The CDR3 coding sequence is TGCAGCGTTGGGGGGACAGGAGCGCTAACCTACAATGAGCAGTTCTTC.

CDR3: CSVLNTGTSENEQFF. The CDR3 DNA reads TGCAGCGTCTTAAACACCGGGACTAGCGAGAATGAGCAGTTCTTC. The genes are TRBV29-1 and TRBJ2-1; TRBD2 agrees at 10 bases. Germline trimming cut 6 bases from V and 7 bases from J; bases unmatched to any gene: 12. The V gene's germline CDR1 is SQVTM and CDR2 ANQGSEA. This CDR3 spans 15 amino acids.

Written as DNA, the CDR3 is TGTGCCACCAGCAGAGATCACCAGGCCTACGAGCAGTACTTC. It specifies CATSRDHQAYEQYF. V gene TRBV15 combines with J gene TRBJ2-7; no reliable D call. The CDR3 totals 14 residues. Trimming left V 0 bases short and J 2 bases short, with 8 bases between. Germline assignment: CDR1 LNHNV and CDR2 YYDKDF (reference sequence).

The V gene is TRBV5-4, the J gene TRBJ2-7, with 7 bases identical to TRBD1. Per the germline V gene, CDR1 is SGHNT and CDR2 is YYREEE (reference sequence). The length of the CDR3 is 17 residues. V trimming: 4 bases; J trimming: 0 bases; junction bases outside the gene matches: 13. The CDR3 nucleotides read TGTGCCAGCAGCCCATACCTCGGGACAGCCAACTCCTACGAGCAGTACTTC. It translates to CASSPYLGTANSYEQYF.

The chain couples TRBV30 to TRBJ1-1; tentative D call: TRBD1 (5 bases). The CDR3 contains 14 residues. V shed 2 bases and J shed 7 bases, with 17 bases lying between them. Germline V gene lookup returns CDR1 GTSNPN and CDR2 SVGIG (reference sequence). CDR3 coding DNA: TGTGCCTGGAGTAATACAGGACTCTTTCTTGAAGCTTTCTTT. Its translation is CAWSNTGLFLEAFF. Combining the CDR3 with reference TRBV30 and TRBJ1-1 gives the whole variable domain SQTIHQWPATLVQPVGSPLSLECTVEGTSNPNLYWYRQAAGRGLQLLFYSVGIGQISSEVPQNLSASRPQDRQFILSSKKLLLSDSGFYLCAWSNTGLFLEAFFGQGTRLTVV.

On this clone: A junction boundary mismatches the germline segment, possibly from a read error. J is TRBJ2-1 and V is TRBV18; D remains ambiguous. The length of the CDR3 is 13 residues. CDR1 and CDR2 (germline): KGHSH, LQKENI. The CDR3 sequence: CASSPQTYSEQFF. CDR3 sequence (DNA): TGTGCCAGCTCACCGCAGACCTACAGTGAGCAGTTCTTC.

The rearrangement uses TRBV30 and TRBJ2-7; D not resolved. Per the germline V gene, CDR1 is GTSNPN and CDR2 is SVGIG (reference sequence). This CDR3 is 12 amino acids long. The CDR3 sequence: CACARVPYEQYF. CDR3 in DNA: TGTGCTTGCGCCCGGGTCCCCTACGAGCAGTACTTC.

The genes are TRBV5-1 and TRBJ2-7; D may be TRBD1 (6 bases). The CDR3 covers 17 residues. The V end was cut by 4 bases, the J end by 1 base, with 21 bases between. CDR1 and CDR2 from the germline V gene are SGHRS and YFSETQ. This chain's CDR3 is CASSPLSRGVGSYEQYF. The CDR3 DNA follows: TGCGCCAGCAGCCCTTTAAGCAGGGGAGTCGGGTCCTACGAGCAGTACTTC.

The chain employs TRBV11-3 and TRBJ2-1; D is uncertain. Deletions cut 7 bases from V and 7 bases from J, with 17 bases between. Germline V gene sequence: CDR1 SGHNT, CDR2 YENEEA. The CDR3 spans 14 residues. The CDR3: CASKKDPKDNEQFF. CDR3 nucleotide sequence: TGTGCCAGCAAAAAGGACCCAAAGGATAATGAGCAGTTCTTC.

This clone was counted only a few times. V gene TRBV10-2 combines with J gene TRBJ1-5, with D unclear. Germline V lookup: CDR1 WSHSY, CDR2 SAAADI. V was cut by 0 bases and J by 5 bases, with 11 bases left in between. The CDR3 extends over 15 amino acids. The CDR3 here is CASSESGGPHQPQHF. The CDR3 DNA reads as TGCGCCAGCAGTGAGTCCGGTGGGCCACATCAGCCCCAGCATTTT.

This sequence joins TRBV2 and TRBJ2-7; tentative D call: TRBD2 (6 bases). Germline CDR1 is SNHLY and CDR2 is FYNNEI. This CDR3 spans 13 amino acids. V was trimmed by 7 bases and J by 3 bases, leaving 13 bases between them. The CDR3 DNA follows: TGTGCCAGCACTCCGGACTATCTCTACGAGCAGTACTTC. This encodes CASTPDYLYEQYF.